This T cell receptor beta chain was recorded in a study of blood T cell repertoires in COVID-19. Clones were sequenced by immunoSEQ multiplex PCR, and TCRdb holds only the in-frame ones, with some missing. The sample has approximately 330,000 clones; about nine tenths are singletons. CDR1 is SGHRS, CDR2 YFSETQ, per germline. Trimming at V came to 0 bases and at J to 5 bases, leaving 3 bases not matched to a gene. This CDR3 comprises 17 residues. The age range of participants was about 18 to 100 years, with residence in more than 20 US areas. Recovered status in Cohort 3 required two negative PCRs, clearance, or symptom resolution.

The source material was PBMCs or T cells enriched from blood (not recorded which). This sequence was found in a woman aged 30 to 39 who had recovered from COVID-19. This chain joins TRBV5-1 and TRBJ2-2; 14 nucleotides align to TRBD2. The CDR3 region has the DNA TGCGCCAGCAGCTTGGGGGGACTAGCGGGAGTAACCGGGGAGCTGTTTTTT. Amino acid sequence: CASSLGGLAGVTGELFF.